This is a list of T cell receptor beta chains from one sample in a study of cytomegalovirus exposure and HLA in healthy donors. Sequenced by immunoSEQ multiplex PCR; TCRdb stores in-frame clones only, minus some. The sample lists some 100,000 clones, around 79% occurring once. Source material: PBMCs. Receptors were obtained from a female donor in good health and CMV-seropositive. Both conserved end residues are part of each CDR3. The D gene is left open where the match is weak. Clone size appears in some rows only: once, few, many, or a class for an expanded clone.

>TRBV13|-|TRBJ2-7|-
CASSPQQGAYEQYF
TGTGCCAGCAGCCCCCAACAAGGGGCCTACGAGCAGTACTTC
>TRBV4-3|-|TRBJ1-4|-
CASSHAPGRGGTNEKLFF
TGCGCCAGCAGCCATGCCCCCGGGAGGGGTGGAACTAATGAAAAACTGTTTTTT
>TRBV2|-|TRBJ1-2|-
CASSTVPTDYGYTF
TGTGCCAGCAGTACAGTTCCAACGGACTATGGCTACACCTTC
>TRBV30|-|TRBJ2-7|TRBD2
CAWSSPEGTSGSREQYF
TGTGCCTGGAGCTCCCCTGAGGGGACTAGCGGCTCGCGGGAGCAGTACTTC
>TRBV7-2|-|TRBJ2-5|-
CASSPGRGETQYF
TGTGCCAGCAGCCCGGGACGGGGGGAGACCCAGTACTTC
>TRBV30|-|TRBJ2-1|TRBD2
CAWSRSGGNEQFF
TGTGCCTGGAGCCGGTCGGGGGGCAATGAGCAGTTCTTC
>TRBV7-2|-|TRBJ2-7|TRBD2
CASSRGTSGSYEQYF
TGTGCCAGCAGCCGAGGGACTAGCGGCTCCTACGAGCAGTACTTC
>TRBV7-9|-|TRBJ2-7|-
CASSFSGAGDEQYF
TGTGCCAGCAGCTTTTCAGGGGCAGGAGACGAGCAGTACTTC
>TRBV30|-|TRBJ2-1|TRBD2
CAWRRAGGRNEQFF
TGTGCCTGGAGAAGGGCGGGAGGGCGCAATGAGCAGTTCTTC
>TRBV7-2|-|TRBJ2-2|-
CASSLNPGGNTGELFF
TGTGCCAGCAGCTTAAACCCAGGAGGGAACACCGGGGAGCTGTTTTTT
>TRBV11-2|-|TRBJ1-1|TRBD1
CASSPGTGLAFF
TGTGCCAGCAGCCCTGGGACAGGGCTAGCTTTCTTT
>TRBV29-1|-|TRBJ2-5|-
CSVEGAVKRAQYF
TGCAGCGTTGAGGGGGCCGTTAAAAGGGCCCAGTACTTC
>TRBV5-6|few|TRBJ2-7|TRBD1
CASSLGDSSYEQYF
TGTGCCAGCAGCTTGGGGGACAGCTCCTACGAGCAGTACTTC
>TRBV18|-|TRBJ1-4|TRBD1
CASSPQGAGEKLFF
TGTGCCAGCTCCCCACAGGGGGCGGGAGAAAAACTGTTTTTT
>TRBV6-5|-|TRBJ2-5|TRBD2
CASGSGRRRETQYF
TGTGCCAGCGGTAGCGGGAGGCGCAGGGAGACCCAGTACTTC
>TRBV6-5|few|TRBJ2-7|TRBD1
CASSDRVPYEQYF
TGTGCCAGCAGCGACAGGGTACCCTACGAGCAGTACTTC
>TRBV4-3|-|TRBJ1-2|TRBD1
CASSQVSAGGLANYGYTF
TGCGCCAGCAGCCAAGTGTCTGCAGGGGGGTTGGCTAACTATGGCTACACCTTC
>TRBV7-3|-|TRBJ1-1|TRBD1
CASSYQTGRGTEAFF
TGTGCCAGCAGCTACCAGACAGGGCGGGGCACTGAAGCTTTCTTT
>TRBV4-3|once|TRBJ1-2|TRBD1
CASSHLPGTGNYGYTF
TGCGCCAGCAGCCACCTCCCCGGGACAGGGAACTATGGCTACACCTTC
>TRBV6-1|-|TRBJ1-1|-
CASSVETEAFF
TGTGCCAGCAGTGTAGAGACTGAAGCTTTCTTT
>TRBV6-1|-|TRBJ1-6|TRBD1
CASIFLGTDNSPLHF
TGTGCCAGCATCTTTCTAGGGACAGATAATTCACCCCTCCACTTT
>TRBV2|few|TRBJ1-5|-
CASSDRRVGQPQHF
TGTGCCAGCAGTGACCGCAGGGTGGGTCAGCCCCAGCATTTT
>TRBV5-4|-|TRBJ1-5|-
CASSFGGYQPQHF
TGTGCCAGCAGTTTTGGAGGGTATCAGCCCCAGCATTTT
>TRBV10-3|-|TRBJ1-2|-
CAITPDRTNYGYTF
TGTGCCATCACCCCGGACAGAACTAACTATGGCTACACCTTC
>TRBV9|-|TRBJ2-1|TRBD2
CASSATSGSSNEQFF
TGTGCCAGCAGCGCCACTAGCGGGAGCAGCAATGAGCAGTTCTTC
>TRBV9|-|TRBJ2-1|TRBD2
CASSAGTSTHNEQFF
TGTGCCAGCAGCGCTGGGACTAGCACCCACAATGAGCAGTTCTTC
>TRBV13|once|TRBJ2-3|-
CASSSSAGRLNTDTQYF
TGTGCCAGCAGCTCCTCCGCAGGGAGGTTAAACACAGATACGCAGTATTTT
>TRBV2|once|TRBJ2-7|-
CASSIQRGLYEQYF
TGTGCCAGCAGTATTCAAAGAGGTCTCTACGAGCAGTACTTC
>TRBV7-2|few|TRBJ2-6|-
CASSLSNSGANVLTF
TGTGCCAGCAGCTTGAGTAACTCTGGGGCCAACGTCCTGACTTTC
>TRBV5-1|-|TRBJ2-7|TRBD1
CASSLEGATYEQYF
TGCGCCAGCAGCTTGGAGGGGGCTACCTACGAGCAGTACTTC
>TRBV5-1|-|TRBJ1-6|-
CASRWTGANSPLHF
TGCGCCAGCAGGTGGACGGGAGCTAATTCACCCCTCCACTTT
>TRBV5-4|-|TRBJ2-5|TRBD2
CASSLRISGAQETQYF
TGTGCCAGCAGCTTGAGGATTAGCGGGGCTCAAGAGACCCAGTACTTC
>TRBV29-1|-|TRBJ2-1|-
CSVSATGSFYNEQFF
TGCAGCGTTAGTGCTACGGGAAGCTTCTACAATGAGCAGTTCTTC
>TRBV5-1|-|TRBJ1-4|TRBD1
CASSLIGGVTNEKLFF
TGCGCCAGCAGCTTGATAGGGGGCGTCACTAATGAAAAACTGTTTTTT
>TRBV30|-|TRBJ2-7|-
CAWSAVGWSEQYF
TGTGCCTGGAGCGCGGTGGGTTGGAGCGAGCAGTACTTC
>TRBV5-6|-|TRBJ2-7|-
CASSLAGDMKIYEQYF
TGTGCCAGCAGCTTGGCCGGGGACATGAAGATCTACGAGCAGTACTTC
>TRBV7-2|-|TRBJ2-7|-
CASSPAQGPYEQYF
TGTGCCAGCAGCCCCGCACAGGGTCCCTACGAGCAGTACTTC
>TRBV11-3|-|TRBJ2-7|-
CASSLEGATYEQYF
TGTGCCAGCAGCTTAGAGGGAGCAACCTACGAGCAGTACTTC
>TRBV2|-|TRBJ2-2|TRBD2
CASSEGAGGPDTGELFF
TGTGCCAGCAGTGAAGGAGCGGGGGGGCCGGACACCGGGGAGCTGTTTTTT
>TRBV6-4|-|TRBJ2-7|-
CASRHCEQYF
TGTGCCAGCAGGCACTGCGAGCAGTACTTC
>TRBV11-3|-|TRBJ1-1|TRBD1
CASSDRETEAFF
TGTGCCAGCAGCGACAGGGAGACTGAAGCTTTCTTT
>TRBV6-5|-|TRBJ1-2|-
CASSYQTGNYGYTF
TGTGCCAGCAGTTATCAGACAGGCAACTATGGCTACACCTTC
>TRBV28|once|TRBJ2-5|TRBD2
CASSVGGAGPQETQYF
TGTGCCAGCAGCGTTGGGGGAGCGGGGCCCCAAGAGACCCAGTACTTC
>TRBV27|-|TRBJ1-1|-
CASSFQDSNTEAFF
TGTGCCAGCAGTTTCCAGGACAGTAACACTGAAGCTTTCTTT